This TCR beta chain was sequenced for a study of blood T cell repertoires in COVID-19. In the original analysis: From reference gene primer amplification, estimates of nucleated cell counts were derived. Assay: immunoSEQ multiplex PCR; the TCRdb copy retains only in-frame clones and omits some. V, J and clone size were drawn from that table, and D and trimming were deduced from the DNA. The sample lists around 20,000 clones; approximately 80% were seen once. The sequenced sample was peripheral blood. The sequence came from a human donor in a cohort sampled during active COVID-19.

CDR3: CASSEFLAGLGTEAFF. CDR3 nucleotide sequence: TGTGCCAGCAGTGAATTCTTGGCGGGGCTGGGAACTGAAGCTTTCTTT. The rearrangement uses TRBV25-1 and TRBJ1-1; TRBD1 is a possible D gene (5 bases). Between the trimmed V and J ends, which lost 1 base and 5 bases, there was a span of 17 bases. Germline assignment: CDR1 MGHDK and CDR2 SYGVNS. The CDR3 runs to 16 residues. The full variable domain, in which reference TRBV25-1 and TRBJ1-1 provide the parts outside the CDR3, is EADIYQTPRYLVIGTGKKITLECSQTMGHDKMYWYQQDPGMELHLIHYSYGVNSTEKGDLSSESTVSRIRTEHFPLTLESARPSHTSQYLCASSEFLAGLGTEAFFGQGTRLTVV.